These T cell receptor beta chains were read from a single sample in a study of beta chain features in type 1 diabetes. Generated by immunoSEQ multiplex PCR, the TCRdb table keeps only in-frame clones and is missing some. Of some 250,000 clones detected, roughly 10% appear once; the ten largest clones hold more than 0.015%. Sequenced material: naive CD4+ T cells from blood. Receptors were obtained from a young man with type 1 diabetes. Each CDR3 is given with its conserved first and last residue. A D gene is named only where the DNA matches it firmly. Size is stated for part of the rows, as once, few or many counts, or as a class when the clone is expanded.

CDR3,DNA,V,size,J,D
CASSSRHPYEQYF,TGTGCCAGCAGTTCGAGACACCCTTACGAGCAGTACTTC,TRBV27,.,TRBJ2-7,.
CASSLADTPGTGTYEQYF,TGTGCCAGCAGCTTAGCCGATACCCCCGGGACTGGTACCTACGAGCAGTACTTC,TRBV11-1,.,TRBJ2-7,.
CASSPLNYGYTF,TGTGCCAGCAGTCCCTTAAACTATGGCTACACCTTC,TRBV6-1,.,TRBJ1-2,.
CASSARLTGGAAEQFF,TGTGCCAGCAGTGCCCGACTTACCGGGGGGGCCGCTGAGCAGTTCTTC,TRBV6-1,.,TRBJ2-1,TRBD2
CASSLGPNRAYEQYF,TGTGCCAGCAGCTTAGGACCAAACAGGGCCTACGAGCAGTACTTC,TRBV7-2,few,TRBJ2-7,.
CASSQVGGDTYEQYF,TGTGCCAGCAGCCAAGTTGGGGGGGACACCTACGAGCAGTACTTC,TRBV4-2,few,TRBJ2-7,.
CASSPGQGYEKLFF,TGTGCTAGCAGCCCGGGACAGGGTTATGAAAAACTGTTTTTT,TRBV7-7,.,TRBJ1-4,TRBD1
CASSLLGGKVDEQYF,TGCGCCAGCAGCTTGTTGGGAGGCAAGGTCGACGAGCAGTACTTC,TRBV5-1,few,TRBJ2-7,.
CASSQEGRPMETQYF,TGTGCCAGCAGCCAAGAAGGCAGGCCAATGGAGACCCAGTACTTC,TRBV14,.,TRBJ2-5,.
CASSQGFGNTIYF,TGTGCCAGCAGCCAGGGATTTGGAAACACCATATATTTT,TRBV7-9,few,TRBJ1-3,.
CASSLRDRGYEQYF,TGTGCCAGCAGTCTCCGGGACAGGGGCTACGAGCAGTACTTC,TRBV6-6,.,TRBJ2-7,TRBD1
CASSLGLAPAEQFF,TGCGCCAGCAGCCTCGGACTAGCGCCAGCTGAGCAGTTCTTC,TRBV5-1,.,TRBJ2-1,TRBD2
CSAGGRGRGTEAFF,TGCAGCGCGGGCGGTAGGGGGAGAGGCACTGAAGCTTTCTTT,TRBV29-1,.,TRBJ1-1,.
CASSQTRTGELFF,TGTGCCAGCAGCCAGACCAGGACCGGGGAGCTGTTTTTT,TRBV7-9,few,TRBJ2-2,.
CATSSGRSDEQYF,TGTGCCACCAGCAGCGGGCGTAGCGACGAGCAGTACTTC,TRBV15,few,TRBJ2-7,.
CASSHGLAGGKAKNIQYF,TGCGCCAGCAGCCACGGACTAGCGGGGGGAAAAGCCAAAAACATTCAGTACTTC,TRBV4-1,few,TRBJ2-4,TRBD2
CASSQETDRGRILTGNTIYF,TGCGCCAGCAGCCAAGAAACAGACCGGGGGAGGATTCTGACTGGAAACACCATATATTTT,TRBV4-1,few,TRBJ1-3,.
CASTRDNQPQHF,TGTGCCAGCACCAGGGATAACCAGCCCCAGCATTTT,TRBV7-9,few,TRBJ1-5,.
CASSRTGSGGNEQFF,TGCGCCAGCAGCCGTACAGGATCAGGTGGGAATGAGCAGTTCTTC,TRBV5-1,.,TRBJ2-1,.
CASSSGQGYSPLHF,TGTGCCAGCAGCTCAGGACAGGGGTATTCACCCCTCCACTTT,TRBV11-1,.,TRBJ1-6,TRBD1
CASSSQTGGTGELFF,TGCGCCAGCAGCTCGCAGACAGGGGGCACCGGGGAGCTGTTTTTT,TRBV5-1,.,TRBJ2-2,TRBD1
CSVDSSNGYGNEQFF,TGCAGCGTCGACTCGTCGAACGGATATGGCAATGAGCAGTTCTTC,TRBV29-1,.,TRBJ2-1,.
CASSYWRGYNEQFF,TGTGCCAGCAGTTACTGGAGGGGCTACAATGAGCAGTTCTTC,TRBV6-5,.,TRBJ2-1,.
CASSQVPDQPQHF,TGCGCCAGCAGCCAAGTCCCAGATCAGCCCCAGCATTTT,TRBV4-1,.,TRBJ1-5,.
CASSPFLAGEETQYF,TGCGCCAGCAGCCCTTTCTTAGCCGGTGAAGAGACCCAGTACTTC,TRBV4-1,few,TRBJ2-5,.
CASSTAGLDTEAFF,TGTGCCAGCTCTACAGCTGGGCTTGACACTGAAGCTTTCTTT,TRBV18,few,TRBJ1-1,.
CSVGEQENTEAFF,TGCAGCGTTGGGGAACAGGAGAACACTGAAGCTTTCTTT,TRBV29-1,.,TRBJ1-1,.
CASSRQGFTDTQYF,TGTGCCAGCAGTAGACAGGGATTCACAGATACGCAGTATTTT,TRBV6-6,.,TRBJ2-3,TRBD1
CASSFGPQETQYF,TGCGCCAGCAGCTTTGGGCCTCAAGAGACCCAGTACTTC,TRBV5-1,few,TRBJ2-5,.
CASSLLGLTETF,TGTGCCAGCAGCCTGCTGGGACTGACCGAGACCTTC,TRBV11-2,.,TRBJ1-2,.
CAWSVPGLASEQFF,TGTGCCTGGAGTGTACCGGGTCTAGCAAGTGAGCAGTTCTTC,TRBV30,few,TRBJ2-1,.
CASSQDTSGNTIYF,TGCGCCAGCAGCCAAGACACATCTGGAAACACCATATATTTT,TRBV4-3,few,TRBJ1-3,.
CATSLEFALGVTQYF,TGTGCCACCAGCCTCGAGTTTGCTCTCGGAGTGACCCAGTACTTC,TRBV15,few,TRBJ2-5,.
CASSPQGIQETQYF,TGTGCCAGCAGCCCCCAGGGAATTCAAGAGACCCAGTACTTC,TRBV7-9,.,TRBJ2-5,.
CAWSRAAGQGQPQHF,TGTGCCTGGAGTAGGGCGGCTGGTCAGGGTCAGCCCCAGCATTTT,TRBV30,.,TRBJ1-5,.
CASSRSSYNSPLHF,TGCGCCAGCAGCCGTAGCTCCTATAATTCACCCCTCCACTTT,TRBV4-3,few,TRBJ1-6,.
CASSQGSDTEAFF,TGCGCCAGCAGCCAGGGGTCGGACACTGAAGCTTTCTTT,TRBV5-1,.,TRBJ1-1,.
CASSLAPGTGPKALHF,TGTGCCAGCAGCTTAGCGCCCGGGACAGGACCCAAGGCCCTCCACTTT,TRBV7-9,.,TRBJ1-6,TRBD1
CASSNFNEQFF,TGCGCCAGCAGCAACTTCAATGAGCAGTTCTTC,TRBV5-1,.,TRBJ2-1,.
CASSANPQGPGEQYF,TGTGCCAGCAGCGCGAACCCCCAGGGGCCGGGGGAGCAGTACTTC,TRBV9,few,TRBJ2-7,.
CASLVGTDYGYTF,TGTGCCAGCCTCGTGGGGACAGACTATGGCTACACCTTC,TRBV28,.,TRBJ1-2,TRBD1
CASTAFSGTGGDQPQHF,TGTGCCAGCACTGCTTTTTCCGGGACAGGGGGGGATCAGCCCCAGCATTTT,TRBV28,.,TRBJ1-5,TRBD1
CASSLDRVDQPQHF,TGTGCCAGCAGTTTGGACAGGGTTGATCAGCCCCAGCATTTT,TRBV6-5,.,TRBJ1-5,TRBD1
CASSAILASHEQFF,TGTGCCAGCAGCGCGATACTAGCGTCCCATGAGCAGTTCTTC,TRBV7-2,.,TRBJ2-1,TRBD2
CASSKTSGGPGNEQFF,TGTGCCAGCAGCAAGACTAGCGGGGGGCCGGGGAATGAGCAGTTCTTC,TRBV7-2,.,TRBJ2-1,TRBD2
CASSLKTSGEAYNEQFF,TGTGCCAGCAGCTTGAAAACTAGCGGTGAGGCCTACAATGAGCAGTTCTTC,TRBV7-9,few,TRBJ2-1,TRBD2
CASSPQGQNTEAFF,TGTGCCAGCTCACCACAGGGACAGAACACTGAAGCTTTCTTT,TRBV18,few,TRBJ1-1,.
CASSFSQGREKLFF,TGTGCCAGCAGCTTCAGTCAGGGCCGCGAAAAACTGTTTTTT,TRBV7-9,.,TRBJ1-4,.
CASSLGGAGANVLTF,TGTGCCAGCAGTTTGGGGGGGGCTGGGGCCAACGTCCTGACTTTC,TRBV28,.,TRBJ2-6,TRBD2
CASSFTEDYGYTF,TGTGCCAGCAGCTTCACGGAGGACTATGGCTACACCTTC,TRBV7-9,once,TRBJ1-2,.
CASSIAYSNQPQHF,TGTGCCAGTAGTATAGCTTATAGCAATCAGCCCCAGCATTTT,TRBV19,.,TRBJ1-5,.
CASSQGRGLKGYTF,TGTGCCAGCAGCCAAGGCAGGGGGCTAAAAGGCTACACCTTC,TRBV4-2,.,TRBJ1-2,TRBD1
CASSGPGQPPYQPQHF,TGTGCCAGCAGTGGGCCGGGACAGCCTCCTTATCAGCCCCAGCATTTT,TRBV25-1,.,TRBJ1-5,TRBD1